This T cell receptor beta chain was observed in a study of post-analysis software for immune sequencing data. Study results and caveats: Five TRBV segments, TRBV5-6, TRBV5-1 and TRBV20-1 among them, were found more frequent in patients than controls.

A word on this clonotype: What it binds is not known.

With V trimmed by 2 bases and J by 5 bases, 12 bases remained unmatched. The CDR3 spans 16 residues. Germline V gene lookup returns CDR1 MNHNY and CDR2 SVGAGI (reference sequence). cDNA libraries of TCR beta carried unique molecular identifiers. TCRdb itself ran the PCR reads through MiXCR, one entry per CDR3 protein. The data show about 620,000 distinct CDR3 sequences, 44% seen once. This clonotype was sampled from a girl between 10 and 17 years old with multiple sclerosis. Sequenced sample: blood. The chain combines TRBV6-6 with TRBJ2-7; 7 bases match TRBD2. The CDR3 bases are TGTGCCAGCAGTTACGATGGGGGTAGCGGGTCCGACGAGCAGTACTTC. Encoded protein: CASSYDGGSGSDEQYF.